The T cell receptor beta chain under discussion was sequenced for a study of cytomegalovirus exposure and HLA in healthy donors (dated by TCRdb to between 2016 and 2019). In the study overall: An earlier analysis of approximately 640 of the donors reported 276 Gb of sequence data and 100 million to 130 million unique TCR beta sequences from about 200 million T cells. An early release that covered approximately 600 HLA-typed donors contained 300 to 350 gigabases of sequencing data and 70 million to 100 million unique TCR sequences. Of the roughly 400 genotyped donors, 65% to 90% fell in the genetic ancestry cluster associated with self-reported Caucasian donors. The study aimed to test whether cataloging public T cell receptors could reveal signatures of past pathogen exposure. The study profiled the T cell repertoires of approximately 700 subjects by immunosequencing and related them to cytomegalovirus serostatus. In addition to the first cohort of 666 subjects, a separate validation cohort of over 90 different subjects was used. The study combined high-throughput TCR immunosequencing, statistical association of individual TCRs with disease status, and machine learning to predict cytomegalovirus infection status. To study patterns of TCR occurrence, a later analysis re-analyzed previously published TCR beta repertoires from just over 650 donors and added high-resolution HLA genotyping. Rather than using new phenotypic data, the later analysis identified candidate immune exposures from TCR beta sequences and from how often those sequences occurred across donors. In an earlier analysis of 500 to 650 of the donors, high-throughput TCR beta sequencing was used to judge whether each TCR beta V gene segment behaved as functional or pseudogenic. Donor age, sex, ethnicity and CMV serostatus were compiled alongside the repertoire data. Genome-wide SNP genotypes for about 65% of the roughly 670 donors were used in a later genetic analysis, which treated that subset as a discovery cohort. Every repertoire in the discovery cohort had been generated on one and the same sequencing platform. HLA typing covered class I and class II loci at four-digit resolution. The number of donors typed differed by locus, with 629-630 for A, B, C, DRB1 and DQB1, around 560 for DQA1, over 600 for DPA1, and approximately 470 for DPB1. Because of strong linkage in the cohort, roughly five DR-DQ haplotypes were treated as single units for association and clustering. Among some 410 genotyped donors of the cohort, an average of roughly 230,000 unique TCR beta nucleotide sequences was sequenced per donor, of which about 19% were non-productive. Summary of the overall study and its limitations: Some IMGT-functional V segments, including TRBV6-2 and TRBV6-3, could not be told apart with the 87-base-pair reads, so those segments were excluded. A later genetic analysis reported fewer N-insertions in productive TCRs among donors in an Asian-associated ancestry cluster than the roughly 620-donor mean. CMV serostatus was the only immune exposure information available for the cohort. Broadly in line with IMGT annotations, most TCR beta V segments showed up in productive rearrangements about 87% or about 30% of the time in an earlier analysis of roughly 590 of the donors. Because HLA typing was missing for some donors at each locus, association tests included only the typed subset. In vitro tests confirmed that a few of the cytomegalovirus-associated TCR beta chains recognize cytomegalovirus antigens. The authors suggested that the approach could potentially be extended to other disease states and immunological phenotypes. In a later analysis, most CMV-associated TCR beta chains were found to appear HLA-restricted, with HLA associations seemingly driven largely by CMV exposure. Sequencing depth was assumed to be roughly uniform across donors in the presence/absence analyses, though that assumption may not hold. The study gave a list of some 150 TCR beta chains associated with cytomegalovirus. Most TCR sequences were seen in very few donors, while some public TCRs were found in many individuals. A further reported finding was that TCR beta sequences accurately predicted the HLA-A and HLA-B alleles for most subjects in the first cohort. In a later analysis, 16,951 TCR beta sequences were associated with specific HLA alleles at a false discovery rate of 0.05. This cohort had only TCR beta chains sequenced, and the lack of alpha or paired-chain data limited which features could be detected. In a later genetic analysis, a missense DCLRE1C variant was associated with V-gene and J-gene trimming of TCR beta chains, and the association was replicated in an independent cohort. Correlated functional status among segregating V segments might be attributable to linkage disequilibrium, but an unknown experimental factor could not be ruled out. When HLA alleles, especially DR and DQ, strongly co-occurred, attributing TCR associations to individual alleles was difficult. The classifier was reported to diagnose cytomegalovirus status with high specificity and sensitivity in both the original cohort and the validation cohort. In a later analysis, HLA-associated TCR beta chains were found to be more clonally expanded and to have lower generation probabilities than equally common non-associated chains. Several of the top co-occurrence clusters appeared to be linked to parvovirus B19, influenza, CMV and Epstein-Barr virus, according to a later analysis. In a later analysis, TCR association rates were found to vary across HLA loci, with the most associated TCRs seen for DRB1 alleles and the fewest for HLA-C alleles. Because counts were too low, about 17 rarely observed V segments, including chromosome 9 orphons, were excluded from the earlier analysis of 500 to 700 of the donors. The sequencing pipeline was judged likely to have produced a cluster of highly shared sequence variants as a technical artifact.

On this clone itself: What this receptor recognizes is not known. Base qualities are missing; no much larger clone stands one base away.

Libraries were built with the immunoSEQ multiplex PCR assay. For the multiplex PCR, a mixture combining 60 forward primers for TCR Vbeta segments and 13 reverse primers for TCR Jbeta segments was used. The CDR3 region of rearranged TCR beta genes was amplified from genomic DNA with a multiplex PCR assay. Amplified TCR beta libraries were sequenced as 87-base-pair reads on the Illumina HiSeq System. In the source study's methods: A later analysis counted approximately 74 million unique TCR beta chains across the 600 to 850 repertoires, and 9 million to 14 million of these chains were shared by at least two donors. A nearest-neighbor algorithm error-corrected the raw reads and collapsed the reads into unique sequences, merging closely related sequences to remove PCR and sequencing errors. CDR3 sequences were aligned to IMGT reference sequences to assign V, D and J gene segments. Each retained sequence needed at least a six-nucleotide match to both a V gene segment and a J gene segment. Rearrangements were classified as productive when the CDR3 lacked stop codons and remained in frame with V and J, and all other rearrangements were classified as non-productive. Following IMGT convention, CDR3 was defined as the stretch from the second conserved V-encoded cysteine up to the conserved J-encoded phenylalanine. The earlier analysis of 500 to 600 of the donors excluded sequences that lacked an unambiguous match to a single V gene segment. In an earlier analysis of several hundred of the donors, V segments were called functional above 56.7% productive rearrangements and were called segregating when the between-donor standard deviation exceeded 5%. A statistical classification framework was built to diagnose cytomegalovirus status from the catalog of TCR beta chain sequences. A later analysis assigned V and J genes by comparing TCR nucleotide sequences with IMGT/GENE-DB human TR gene sequences. In a later analysis, CDR3 sequences and most-parsimonious VDJ recombination scenarios were assigned using the TCRdist pipeline. In a later analysis, each TCR beta chain was defined by its CDR3 amino acid sequence together with its V-gene family, and reads without a unique V-gene family were excluded. As a way to deal with suspected cross-contamination and a sequencing artifact, a later analysis dropped 500 to 700 nucleotide sequences that were highly shared and had low generation probability. For each public chain, a later analysis derived a clonal expansion index from normalized ranks of inferred template counts within each repertoire. A later analysis computed generation probabilities with a VDJ recombination model fitted to out-of-frame rearrangements, and checked the results against IGoR. Hypergeometric tests were used in a later analysis to score TCR-TCR, TCR-HLA and TCR-CMV co-occurrence, with a repertoire-size bias correction applied to the TCR pairs. In a later analysis, false discovery rates were estimated by permuting HLA or CMV assignments 20 times. A later analysis grouped co-occurring TCRs with DBSCAN, adding TCRdist sequence similarity when clustering within HLA-allele-positive subsets. For co-occurrence clustering, repertoires with fewer than 30,000 or more than 120,000 public chains were excluded, along with four to six repertoires with anomalous nucleotide sharing. The source is immuneACCESS, and TCRdb retained only in-frame sequences with V and J called. Part of the clones is not carried over; for the studies checked, unresolved V genes explain less than half of this, and the remainder is unexplained. The D gene and trimming were derived from the DNA, and the V and J assignments and clone size from that table. A total of roughly 130,000 clones appear in this sample, approximately 61% of them only once. The ten largest clones capture roughly 1.5% of the sample.

The cohort comprised several hundred healthy bone marrow donors. At the time of sampling, every cohort member was nominally healthy, though immune exposures that went unrecorded were likely present. The donor tested CMV seropositive, placing the donor among the roughly 270 seropositive members of the cohort. A peripheral blood sample was collected from each donor, and TCR beta sequencing was performed on peripheral blood mononuclear cells. The Qiagen DNeasy Blood Extraction Kit was used to extract genomic DNA from the blood cell samples. Measured from the cysteine to the phenylalanine, the CDR3 is 11 residues long. CDR3 DNA only is kept here, 33 bases in frame from base 1. Trimming removed 6 bases from V and 5 bases from J, leaving 7 bases between the germline ends. The germline V gene encodes CDR1 MNHEY and CDR2 SVGAGI.

The chain uses TRBV6-5 and TRBJ1-2; 5 matching bases give a weak D call of TRBD1. Source material: PBMCs. The sequence came from a man younger than 45 in good health and CMV-seropositive. The DNA is as follows: TGTGCCAGCAGCGCAGGGTATGGCTACACCTTC. The resulting protein is CASSAGYGYTF.